Sequencing of this TCR beta chain was carried out in a study of T cell responses to AZD1222 COVID-19 vaccine. Sequencing was performed with immunoSEQ multiplex PCR; in TCRdb, only in-frame clones are kept and a portion is missing. This table has 180,000 or so clones, about 87% appearing once. As concerns this clone: Its antigen remains unknown.

V shed 0 bases and J shed 2 bases, with 10 bases lying between them. CDR1 SGHVS and CDR2 FQNEAQ come from the germline V gene. This CDR3 is built from 15 residues. Overall study findings and caveats: It was only a handful of AZD1222 recipients who were seropositive at baseline. Nearly half of spike-specific TCRs reportedly go after variant regions that carry no mutations. Repertoires were obtained solely post-peak T cell response.

The sequence was obtained from an adult who received the MenACWY meningococcal vaccine as a control. J is TRBJ2-5 and V is TRBV7-8; D unclear. Source: peripheral blood, taken 28 days after the second dose of the MenACWY control vaccine. The CDR3 sequence: CASSLALGIQETQYF. CDR3 sequence (DNA): TGTGCCAGCAGCTTAGCATTGGGGATTCAAGAGACCCAGTACTTC.